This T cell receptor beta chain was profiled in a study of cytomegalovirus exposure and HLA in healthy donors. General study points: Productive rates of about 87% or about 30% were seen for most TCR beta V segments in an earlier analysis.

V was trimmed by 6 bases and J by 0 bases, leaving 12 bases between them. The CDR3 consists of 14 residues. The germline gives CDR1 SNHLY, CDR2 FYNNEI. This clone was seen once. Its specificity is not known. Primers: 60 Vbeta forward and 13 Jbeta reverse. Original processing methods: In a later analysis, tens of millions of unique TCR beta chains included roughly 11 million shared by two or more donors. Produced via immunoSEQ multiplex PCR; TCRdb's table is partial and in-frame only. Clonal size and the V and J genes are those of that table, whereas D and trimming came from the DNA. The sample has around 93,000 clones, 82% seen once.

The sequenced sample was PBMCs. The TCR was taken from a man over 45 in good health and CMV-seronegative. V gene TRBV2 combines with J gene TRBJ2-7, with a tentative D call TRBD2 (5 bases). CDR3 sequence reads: CASSPGLTSYEQYF. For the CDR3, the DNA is TGTGCCAGCAGCCCAGGACTTACCTCCTACGAGCAGTACTTC.